The next 19 T cell receptor beta chains were all read from a single sample in a study of shared clonotypes between healthy human individuals. TCRdb's table, derived via immunoSEQ multiplex PCR, lists solely in-frame clones and lacks some. The top ten clones hold roughly 0.36% of a sample with some 2,500,000 clones, over 85% of them seen once. Specimen: naive CD4+ T cells from PBMCs. As to subset: CD45RA+ positively selected. Receptors were obtained from a man between 18 and 29 years old in good health. Some clones in this sample may be carry-over from other donors' samples.

J is TRBJ2-5 and V is TRBV2; D might be TRBD1 (6 bases). This CDR3 is 14 amino acids long. Germline V gene lookup returns CDR1 SNHLY and CDR2 FYNNEI. Trimming took 2 bases from V and 5 from J, leaving 12 bases between them. The CDR3 DNA reads as TGTGCCAGCAGTGAAACAACAGGGCGGGAGACCCAGTACTTC. It is translated as CASSETTGRETQYF.

DNA of the CDR3: TGTGCCAGCAGCTTAAAGGCAGGATATTATAACTATGGCTACACCTTC. Translated, it gives CASSLKAGYYNYGYTF. The chain is built from TRBV13 and TRBJ1-2; D not certain. Looked up from germline, CDR1 is PRHDT and CDR2 is FYEKMQ (reference sequence). CDR3 length: 16 residues. The V gene lost 2 bases and the J gene lost 1 base, with 14 bases spanning the gap.

The chain has TRBV29-1 and TRBJ1-4; 9 bases align to TRBD1. The CDR3 sequence is 14 residues long. The V gene end was trimmed by 5 bases and the J gene end by 7 bases; junction bases not matched to a gene: 8. CDR1 is SQVTM, CDR2 ANQGSEA, per germline. The DNA for the CDR3 is TGCAGCGTTTGGACGGGACAGGGAGGTGAAAAACTGTTTTTT. Its protein product is CSVWTGQGGEKLFF.

Concerning this clone: One junction end does not reproduce the germline sequence, and a read error may be involved. The J gene is TRBJ1-1, the V gene TRBV6-1; the D is unclear. Germline CDR1 MNHNS, CDR2 SASEGT. The CDR3 is made up of 14 amino acids. The CDR3 DNA follows: TGTGCCAGCAGTTTCTCCCGGGCGGGAACTGGAGCTTTCTTT. Protein product: CASSFSRAGTGAFF.

The chain combines TRBV19 with TRBJ2-7, with TRBD2 identical over 10 bases. The J segment lost 4 bases and the V segment lost 3 bases, leaving 6 bases of the junction unmatched. The CDR3 has 15 residues. The germline CDR1 and CDR2 sequences are LNHDA and SQIVND (reference sequence). In DNA, the CDR3 is TGTGCCAGTAGTATCCGGAGCGGGAGGGGATACGAGCAGTACTTC. As protein: CASSIRSGRGYEQYF.

The J gene is TRBJ1-4, the V gene TRBV29-1; D is unclear. CDR3 length equals 13 residues. Germline V gene lookup returns CDR1 SQVTM and CDR2 ANQGSEA. V gave up 0 bases and J gave up 7 bases, with 9 bases separating them. CDR3 in DNA: TGCAGCGTTGAAGATCAAAAGGGTGAAAAACTGTTTTTT. Translation gives CSVEDQKGEKLFF.

CDR3 DNA sequence: TGTGCCAGCAGTTTGCGGGAAGGCACAGATACGCAGTATTTT. This sequence encodes CASSLREGTDTQYF. This chain links TRBV27 with TRBJ2-3; possible D gene TRBD2, 6 bases. V was pared by 3 bases and J by 1 base, with 8 bases between. In germline, CDR1 is MNHEY, CDR2 SMNVEV (reference sequence). CDR3 length: 14 amino acids.

This clone was observed a single time. The V call is TRBV6-5, the J call TRBJ1-2; 9 nucleotides agree with TRBD1. Trimming took 5 bases from V and 5 from J; bases not matched to a gene: 9. The CDR3 is 15 amino acids. CDR1 is MNHEY and CDR2 is SVGAGI in the germline V gene. CDR3 bases: TGTGCCAGCAGTAGATTTGACAGGGGGATATATGGCTACACCTTC. Translation gives CASSRFDRGIYGYTF.

This chain uses TRBV5-4 with TRBJ1-2; D call uncertain. The germline CDR1 and CDR2 sequences are SGHNT and YYREEE (reference sequence). Trimming stripped 4 bases from V and 8 bases from J, with 15 bases between. CDR3 size: 13 residues. In DNA form, the CDR3 reads TGTGCCAGCAGCCAGCGACCGGAACGGGGCTACACCTTC. Protein: CASSQRPERGYTF.

V usage is TRBV18 and J usage is TRBJ1-1, with D possibly TRBD1 on 5 matching bases. Germline V lookup: CDR1 KGHSH, CDR2 LQKENI. Trimming took 2 bases from V and 1 from J, leaving 11 bases between them. The CDR3 consists of 15 residues. In nucleotides, the CDR3 is TGTGCCAGCTCACCAGGGGCCCCTGGGAACACTGAAGCTTTCTTT. Translated, it gives CASSPGAPGNTEAFF.

The chain uses TRBV28 and TRBJ1-2, with D perhaps TRBD1 (5 bases). The V and J ends lost 2 bases and 4 bases respectively, with 11 bases between them. The CDR3 runs 14 residues. Per germline, CDR1 MDHEN and CDR2 SYDVKM. The CDR3 reads CASSLMTVTYGYTF. The CDR3 DNA reads TGTGCCAGCAGTTTAATGACAGTGACCTATGGCTACACCTTC.

The chain joins TRBV4-1 to TRBJ2-7, with a possible D match to TRBD2 (6 bases). Germline CDR1 MGHRA, CDR2 YSYEKL. V gave up 3 bases and J gave up 2 bases, with 14 bases separating them. The CDR3 runs to 15 residues. The CDR3 region has the DNA TGCGCCAGCAGCCAGGATGGACTACCACCCTACGAGCAGTACTTC. Protein: CASSQDGLPPYEQYF.

The V call is TRBV20-1, the J call TRBJ2-1; D not certain. The germline V gene has CDR1 DFQATT and CDR2 SNEGSKA (reference sequence). The CDR3 consists of 10 residues. V was pared by 8 bases and J by 6 bases, with 8 bases between. The CDR3 DNA reads TGCAGTAGTGGCCTCAATGAGCAGTTCTTC. This gives the protein CSSGLNEQFF.

The chain couples TRBV7-8 to TRBJ1-2; TRBD1 is a possible D gene (5 bases). CDR3 size: 16 residues. Per the germline V gene, CDR1 is SGHVS and CDR2 is FQNEAQ. V dropped 0 bases and J dropped 0 bases, with 11 bases sitting between them. CDR3 amino acids: CASSLAPGPTNYGYTF. CDR3 DNA: TGTGCCAGCAGCTTAGCGCCAGGGCCCACTAACTATGGCTACACCTTC.

This chain joins TRBV28 and TRBJ2-3, with 7 bases lining up with TRBD1. J gave up 3 bases and V 8 bases, and 8 bases lay outside the gene matches. This CDR3 spans 14 amino acids. Germline V lookup: CDR1 MDHEN, CDR2 SYDVKM. The CDR3 sequence: CASQQGIATDTQYF. The CDR3 DNA sequence: TGTGCCAGCCAACAGGGGATTGCGACAGATACGCAGTATTTT.

The rearrangement uses TRBV25-1 and TRBJ2-3; 13 bases are shared with TRBD2. Trimming at V came to 3 bases and at J to 6 bases, leaving 6 bases not matched to a gene. This CDR3 is 16 amino acids long. CDR1 and CDR2 from the germline V gene are MGHDK and SYGVNS. The CDR3 DNA reads as TGTGCCAGCAGTGAGCGGACTAGCGGGAGACGGGATACGCAGTATTTT. It translates to CASSERTSGRRDTQYF.

CDR3 residues: CARSLDGGLSSGNTIYF. CDR3 DNA sequence: TGTGCCAGAAGCTTGGACGGGGGCCTGAGCTCTGGAAACACCATATATTTT. The chain combines TRBV5-3 with TRBJ1-3; D perhaps matches TRBD1 (6 bases). TRBV5-3 has ORF status, its function being uncertain. Deletions cut 0 bases from V and 0 bases from J, with 13 bases between. This CDR3 spans 17 amino acids.

This clone was counted a single time. The chain uses TRBV5-1 and TRBJ2-1; 11 bases line up with TRBD2. The V gene's germline CDR1 is SGHRS and CDR2 YFSETQ. The ends lost 4 bases at V and 3 bases at J; junction bases unmatched: 9. The length of the CDR3 is 17 residues. In nucleotides, the CDR3 is TGCGCCAGCAGCCGCGGACTAGCGGGTAGCTTCTACAATGAGCAGTTCTTC. It codes for CASSRGLAGSFYNEQFF.

Concerning this clone: This CDR3 is also generated by other DNA sequences in the sample. V usage is TRBV28 and J usage is TRBJ2-7; 7 bases match TRBD2. The CDR3 is 12 residues long. The V segment lost 5 bases and the J segment 6 bases; nucleotides outside the gene matches: 4. The V gene's germline CDR1 is MDHEN and CDR2 SYDVKM. The CDR3 sequence is CASSPPGGEQYF. CDR3 nucleotide sequence: TGTGCCAGCAGTCCCCCGGGGGGCGAGCAGTACTTC.